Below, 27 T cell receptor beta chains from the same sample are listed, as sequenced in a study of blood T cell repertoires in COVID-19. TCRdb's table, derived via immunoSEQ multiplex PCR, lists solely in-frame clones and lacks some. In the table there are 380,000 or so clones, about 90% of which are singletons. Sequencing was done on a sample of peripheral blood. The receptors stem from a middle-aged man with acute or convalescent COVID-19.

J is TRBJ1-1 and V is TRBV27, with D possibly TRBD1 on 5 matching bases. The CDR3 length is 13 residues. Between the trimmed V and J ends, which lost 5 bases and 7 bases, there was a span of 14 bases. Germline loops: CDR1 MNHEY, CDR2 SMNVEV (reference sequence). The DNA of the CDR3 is TGTGCCAGCAGTGCCCTCCGGGGGATTGAAGCTTTCTTT. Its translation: CASSALRGIEAFF.

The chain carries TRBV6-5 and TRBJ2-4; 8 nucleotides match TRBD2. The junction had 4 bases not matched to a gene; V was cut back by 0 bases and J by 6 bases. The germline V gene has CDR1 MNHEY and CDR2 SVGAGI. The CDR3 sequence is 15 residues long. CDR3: CASSYSGLAGNIQYF. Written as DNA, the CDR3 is TGTGCCAGCAGTTACTCAGGGCTAGCGGGAAACATTCAGTACTTC.

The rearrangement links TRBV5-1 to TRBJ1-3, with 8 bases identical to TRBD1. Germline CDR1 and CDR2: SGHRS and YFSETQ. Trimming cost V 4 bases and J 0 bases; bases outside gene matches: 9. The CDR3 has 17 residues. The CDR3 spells CASSGGTGAHSGNTIYF. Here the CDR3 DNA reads TGCGCCAGCAGCGGAGGGACAGGCGCCCACTCTGGAAACACCATATATTTT. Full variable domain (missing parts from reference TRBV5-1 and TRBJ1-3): KAGVTQTPRYLIKTRGQQVTLSCSPISGHRSVSWYQQTPGQGLQFLFEYFSETQRNKGNFPGRFSGRQFSNSRSEMNVSTLELGDSALYLCASSGGTGAHSGNTIYFGEGSWLTVV.

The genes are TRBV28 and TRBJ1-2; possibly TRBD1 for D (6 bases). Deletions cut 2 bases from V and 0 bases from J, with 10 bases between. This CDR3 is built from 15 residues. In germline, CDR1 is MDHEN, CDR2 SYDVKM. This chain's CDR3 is CASSLTGTTNYGYTF. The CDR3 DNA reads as TGTGCCAGCAGTTTAACCGGGACAACTAACTATGGCTACACCTTC.

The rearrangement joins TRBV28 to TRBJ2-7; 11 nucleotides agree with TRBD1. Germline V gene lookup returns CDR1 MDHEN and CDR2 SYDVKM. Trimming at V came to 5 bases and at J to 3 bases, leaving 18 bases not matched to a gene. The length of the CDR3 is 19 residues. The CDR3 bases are TGTGCCAGCAGTCCGAACCAGATCACCGGGACAGGGGGTCTCTACGAGCAGTACTTC. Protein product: CASSPNQITGTGGLYEQYF.

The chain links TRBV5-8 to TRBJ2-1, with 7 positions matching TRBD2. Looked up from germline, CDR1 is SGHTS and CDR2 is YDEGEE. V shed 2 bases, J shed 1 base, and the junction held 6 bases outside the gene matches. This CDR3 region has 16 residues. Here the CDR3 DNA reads TGTGCCAGCAGCTTAACCAGCGGGACGTCCTACAATGAGCAGTTCTTC. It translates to CASSLTSGTSYNEQFF.

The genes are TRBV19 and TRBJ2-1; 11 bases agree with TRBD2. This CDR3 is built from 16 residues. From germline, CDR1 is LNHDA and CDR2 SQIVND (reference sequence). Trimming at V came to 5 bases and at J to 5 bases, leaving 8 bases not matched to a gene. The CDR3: CASSPGLAGGHNEQFF. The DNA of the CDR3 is TGTGCCAGTAGTCCCGGGCTAGCGGGGGGTCACAATGAGCAGTTCTTC.

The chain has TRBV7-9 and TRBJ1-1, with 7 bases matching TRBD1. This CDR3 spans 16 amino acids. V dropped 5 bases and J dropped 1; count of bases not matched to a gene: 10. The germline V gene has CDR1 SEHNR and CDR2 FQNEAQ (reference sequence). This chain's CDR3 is CASSLSPDRPNTEAFF. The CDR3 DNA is TGTGCCAGCAGCCTGAGCCCGGACAGGCCGAACACTGAAGCTTTCTTT. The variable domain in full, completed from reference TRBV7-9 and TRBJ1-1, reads DTGVSQNPRHKITKRGQNVTFRCDPISEHNRLYWYRQTLGQGPEFLTYFQNEAQLEKSRLLSDRFSAERPKGSFSTLEIQRTEQGDSAMYLCASSLSPDRPNTEAFFGQGTRLTVV.

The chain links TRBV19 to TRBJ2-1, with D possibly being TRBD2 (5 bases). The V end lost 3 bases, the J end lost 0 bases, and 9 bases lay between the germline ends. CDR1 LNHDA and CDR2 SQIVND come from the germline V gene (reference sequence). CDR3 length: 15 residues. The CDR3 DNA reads TGTGCCAGTAGTATTTCGGGAAACTCCTACAATGAGCAGTTCTTC. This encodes CASSISGNSYNEQFF.

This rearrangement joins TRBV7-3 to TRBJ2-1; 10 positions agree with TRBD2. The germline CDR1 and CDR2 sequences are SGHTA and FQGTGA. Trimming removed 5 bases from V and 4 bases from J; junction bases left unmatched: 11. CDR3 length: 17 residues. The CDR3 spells CASSPTDLAGAYNEQFF. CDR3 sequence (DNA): TGTGCCAGCAGCCCCACGGACCTAGCGGGGGCGTACAATGAGCAGTTCTTC. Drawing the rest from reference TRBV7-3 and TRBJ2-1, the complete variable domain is GAGVSQTPSNKVTEKGKYVELRCDPISGHTALYWYRQSLGQGPEFLIYFQGTGAADDSGLPNDRFFAVRPEGSVSTLKIQRTERGDSAVYLCASSPTDLAGAYNEQFFGPGTRLTVL.

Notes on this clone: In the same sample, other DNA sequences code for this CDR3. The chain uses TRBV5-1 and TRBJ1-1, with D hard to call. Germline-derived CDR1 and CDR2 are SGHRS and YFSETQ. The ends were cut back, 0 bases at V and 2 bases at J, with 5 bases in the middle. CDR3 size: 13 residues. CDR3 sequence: CASSLGLNTEAFF. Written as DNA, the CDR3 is TGCGCCAGCAGCTTGGGACTAAACACTGAAGCTTTCTTT.

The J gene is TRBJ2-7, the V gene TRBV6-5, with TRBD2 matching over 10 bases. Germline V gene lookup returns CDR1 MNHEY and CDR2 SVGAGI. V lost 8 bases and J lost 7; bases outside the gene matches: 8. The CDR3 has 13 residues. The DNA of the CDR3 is TGTGCCAGCGGGCTAGCGGGAGTAAGGGAGCAGTACTTC. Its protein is CASGLAGVREQYF.

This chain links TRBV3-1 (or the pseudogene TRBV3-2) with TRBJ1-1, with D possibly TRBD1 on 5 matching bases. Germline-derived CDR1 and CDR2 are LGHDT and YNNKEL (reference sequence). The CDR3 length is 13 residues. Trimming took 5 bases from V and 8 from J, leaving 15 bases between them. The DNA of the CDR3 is TGTGCCAGCAGCTCCGGACGGCGGGGGGAAGCTTTCTTT. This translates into CASSSGRRGEAFF.

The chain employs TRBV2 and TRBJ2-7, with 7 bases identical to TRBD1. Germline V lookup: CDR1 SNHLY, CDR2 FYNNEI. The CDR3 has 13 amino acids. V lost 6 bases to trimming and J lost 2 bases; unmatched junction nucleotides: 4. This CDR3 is CASRGDSPYEQYF. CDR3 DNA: TGTGCCAGCAGGGGGGACAGCCCCTACGAGCAGTACTTC.

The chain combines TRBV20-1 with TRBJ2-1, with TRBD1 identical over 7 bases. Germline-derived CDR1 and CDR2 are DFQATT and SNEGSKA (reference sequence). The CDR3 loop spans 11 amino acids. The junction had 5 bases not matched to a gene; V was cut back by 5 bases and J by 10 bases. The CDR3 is CSARRQGEQFF. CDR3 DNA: TGCAGTGCTCGTCGACAGGGAGAGCAGTTCTTC.

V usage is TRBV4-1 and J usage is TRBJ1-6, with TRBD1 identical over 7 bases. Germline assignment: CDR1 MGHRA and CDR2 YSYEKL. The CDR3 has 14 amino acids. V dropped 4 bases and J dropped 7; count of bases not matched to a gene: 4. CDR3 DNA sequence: TGCGCCAGCAGCCCCGACAGGGCAAATTCACCCCTCCACTTT. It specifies CASSPDRANSPLHF.

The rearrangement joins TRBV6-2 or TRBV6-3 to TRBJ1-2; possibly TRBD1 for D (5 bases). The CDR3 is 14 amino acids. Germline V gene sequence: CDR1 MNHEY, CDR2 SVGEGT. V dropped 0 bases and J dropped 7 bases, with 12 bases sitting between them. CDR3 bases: TGTGCCAGCAGTTACTCCAGGGTTTCGGGTGGCTACACCTTC. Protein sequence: CASSYSRVSGGYTF.

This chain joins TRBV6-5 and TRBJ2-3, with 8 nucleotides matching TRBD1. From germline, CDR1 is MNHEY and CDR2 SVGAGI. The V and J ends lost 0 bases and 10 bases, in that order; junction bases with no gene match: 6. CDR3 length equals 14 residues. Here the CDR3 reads CASSYSQGEWAQYF. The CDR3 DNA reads TGTGCCAGCAGTTACTCACAGGGGGAGTGGGCGCAGTATTTT.

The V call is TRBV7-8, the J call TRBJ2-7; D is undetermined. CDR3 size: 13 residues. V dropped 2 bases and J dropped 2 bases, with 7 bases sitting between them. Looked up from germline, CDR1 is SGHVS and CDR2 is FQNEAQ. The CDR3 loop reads CASSLTAAYEQYF. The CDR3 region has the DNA TGTGCCAGCAGCTTAACGGCGGCCTACGAGCAGTACTTC.

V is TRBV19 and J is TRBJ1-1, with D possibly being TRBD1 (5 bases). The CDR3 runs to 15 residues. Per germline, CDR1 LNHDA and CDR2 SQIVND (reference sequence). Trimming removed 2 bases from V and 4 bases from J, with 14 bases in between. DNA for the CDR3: TGTGCCAGTAGTATATACCCAGGGTCTGGCACTGAAGCTTTCTTT. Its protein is CASSIYPGSGTEAFF.

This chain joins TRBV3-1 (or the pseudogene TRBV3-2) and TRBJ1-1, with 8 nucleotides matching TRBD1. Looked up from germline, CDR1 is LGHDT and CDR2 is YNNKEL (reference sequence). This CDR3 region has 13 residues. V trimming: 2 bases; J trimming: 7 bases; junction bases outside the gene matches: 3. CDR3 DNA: TGTGCCAGCAGCCAACAAGGACAGGGTGAAGCTTTCTTT. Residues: CASSQQGQGEAFF.

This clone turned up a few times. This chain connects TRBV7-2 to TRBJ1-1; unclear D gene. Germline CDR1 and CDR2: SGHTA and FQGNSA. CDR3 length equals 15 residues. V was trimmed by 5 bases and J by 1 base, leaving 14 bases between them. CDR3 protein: CASSPTGLSNTEAFF. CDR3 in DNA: TGTGCCAGCAGCCCGACCGGACTCTCGAACACTGAAGCTTTCTTT.

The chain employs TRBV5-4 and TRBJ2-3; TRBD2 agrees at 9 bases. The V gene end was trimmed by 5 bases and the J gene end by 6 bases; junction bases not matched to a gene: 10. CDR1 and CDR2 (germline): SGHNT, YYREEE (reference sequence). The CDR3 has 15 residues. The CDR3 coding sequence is TGTGCCAGCAGTCTCGGCGGGAGGGCCGTGGATACGCAGTATTTT. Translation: CASSLGGRAVDTQYF.

CDR3 in amino acids: CASSSRGLAAQETQYF. For the CDR3, the DNA is TGTGCCAGCAGCTCTAGGGGACTAGCGGCACAAGAGACCCAGTACTTC. The chain joins TRBV7-3 to TRBJ2-5; TRBD2 agrees at 11 bases. Germline assignment: CDR1 SGHTA and CDR2 FQGTGA. The CDR3 covers 16 residues. After removal of 4 bases from V and 2 bases from J, the junction contained 6 bases not matched to a gene.

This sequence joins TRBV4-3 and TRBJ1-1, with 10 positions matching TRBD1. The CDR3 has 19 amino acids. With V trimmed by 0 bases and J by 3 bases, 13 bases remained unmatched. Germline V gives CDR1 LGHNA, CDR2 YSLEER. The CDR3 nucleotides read TGCGCCAGCAGCCAAGATTTGGGACAGGGGCATGGGGTGGACACTGAAGCTTTCTTT. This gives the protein CASSQDLGQGHGVDTEAFF.

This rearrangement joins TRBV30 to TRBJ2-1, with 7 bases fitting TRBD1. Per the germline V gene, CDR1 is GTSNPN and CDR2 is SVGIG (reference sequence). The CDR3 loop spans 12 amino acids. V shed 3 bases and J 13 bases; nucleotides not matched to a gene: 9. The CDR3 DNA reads TGTGCCTGGAGCGAATCCCGGGACAGTCAGTTCTTC. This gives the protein CAWSESRDSQFF.

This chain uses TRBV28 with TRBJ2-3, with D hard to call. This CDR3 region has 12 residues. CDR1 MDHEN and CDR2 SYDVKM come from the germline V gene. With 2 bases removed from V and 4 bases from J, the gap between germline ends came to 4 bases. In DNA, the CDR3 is TGTGCCAGCAGTTTACGGGCAGATACGCAGTATTTT. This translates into CASSLRADTQYF.